This T cell receptor (beta chain) is from a study of technical replicates of blood from several donors. Sequenced by immunoSEQ multiplex PCR; TCRdb stores in-frame clones only, minus some. The data contain tens of thousands of clones, 75% to 95% of them singletons. Trimming took 0 bases from V and 6 from J, leaving 8 bases between them. This CDR3 is built from 14 residues. CDR1 and CDR2 from the germline V gene are SGHDN and FVKESK. This TCR was sampled from a human donor in good health. Source material: T cells isolated from PBMCs. The chain links TRBV14 to TRBJ2-2; D not resolved. CDR3 amino acids: CASSQDVRPGELFF. Written as DNA, the CDR3 is TGTGCCAGCAGCCAAGATGTGCGGCCCGGGGAGCTGTTTTTT.